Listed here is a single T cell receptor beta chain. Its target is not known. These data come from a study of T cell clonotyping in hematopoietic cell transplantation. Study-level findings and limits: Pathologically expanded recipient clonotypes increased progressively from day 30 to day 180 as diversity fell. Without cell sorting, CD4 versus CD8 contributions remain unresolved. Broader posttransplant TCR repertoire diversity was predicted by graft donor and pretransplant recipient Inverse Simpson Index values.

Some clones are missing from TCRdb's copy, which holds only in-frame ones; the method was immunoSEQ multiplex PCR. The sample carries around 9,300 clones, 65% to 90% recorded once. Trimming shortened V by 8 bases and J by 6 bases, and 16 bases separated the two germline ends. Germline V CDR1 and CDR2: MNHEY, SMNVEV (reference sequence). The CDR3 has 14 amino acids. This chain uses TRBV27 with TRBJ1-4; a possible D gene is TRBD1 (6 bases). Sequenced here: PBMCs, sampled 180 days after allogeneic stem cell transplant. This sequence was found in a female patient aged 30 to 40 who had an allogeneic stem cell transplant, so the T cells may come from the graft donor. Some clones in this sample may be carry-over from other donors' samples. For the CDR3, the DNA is TGTGCCAGCGGCGAAGGGGGGCCGGATGAAAAACTGTTTTTT. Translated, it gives CASGEGGPDEKLFF.